What follows describes a single T cell receptor (beta chain). What it recognizes is unknown. The data originate from a study of T-cell reconstitution after alpha-beta-depleted transplantation in children. Study observations and caveats: High day-60 TCRbeta diversity in some patients came from surviving recipient T cells and thymic progenitors. T-cell numbers and diversity, one year after transplant, stemmed largely from T cells that were newly produced. After transplant, at about two months, alpha-beta T cells were reportedly derived from several hundred expanded graft clones.

Unique molecular identifiers were incorporated when the TCRbeta library was constructed. MiXCR was run by TCRdb on the PCR reads, yielding one entry per CDR3 protein. The table records about 290,000 distinct CDR3 sequences, around 10% of them present only once. Trimming removed 2 bases from V and 4 bases from J; junction bases left unmatched: 14. Germline values: CDR1 SGHVS, CDR2 FQNEAQ. CDR3 size: 18 residues. This chain uses TRBV7-8 with TRBJ2-7; 10 bases are a match to TRBD2. The source material was PBMCs, sampled before TCRalphabeta/CD19-depleted stem cell transplant. This sequence was found in a boy under three years old with acute myeloid leukemia, due to receive a stem cell transplant. The CDR3 DNA is TGTGCCAGCAGCTTAAAACGGGGACTAGCGTCGGGTTGGTACGAGCAGTACTTC. As protein: CASSLKRGLASGWYEQYF.